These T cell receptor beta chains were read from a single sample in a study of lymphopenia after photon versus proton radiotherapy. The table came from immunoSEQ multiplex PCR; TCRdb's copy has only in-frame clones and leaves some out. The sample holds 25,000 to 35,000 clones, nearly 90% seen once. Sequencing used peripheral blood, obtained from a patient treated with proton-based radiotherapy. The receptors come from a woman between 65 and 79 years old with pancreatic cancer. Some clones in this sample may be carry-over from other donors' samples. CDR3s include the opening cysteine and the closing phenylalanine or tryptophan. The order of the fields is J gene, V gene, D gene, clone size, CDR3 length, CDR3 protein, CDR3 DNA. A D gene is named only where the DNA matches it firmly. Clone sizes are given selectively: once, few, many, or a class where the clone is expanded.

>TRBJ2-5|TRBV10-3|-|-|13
CAISDGPQETQYF
TGTGCCATCAGTGACGGACCCCAAGAGACCCAGTACTTC
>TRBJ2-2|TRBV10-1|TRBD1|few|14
CASKGDSNTGELFF
TGCGCCAGCAAGGGGGACAGTAACACCGGGGAGCTGTTTTTT
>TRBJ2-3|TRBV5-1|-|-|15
CASSLATSQTDTQYF
TGCGCCAGCAGCTTGGCCACCTCACAAACAGATACGCAGTATTTT
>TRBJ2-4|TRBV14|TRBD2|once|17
CASSQDLSGVAKNIQYF
TGTGCCAGCAGCCAAGATCTTAGCGGGGTAGCCAAAAACATTCAGTACTTC
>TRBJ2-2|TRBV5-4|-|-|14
CASSLPWEDGELFF
TGTGCCAGCAGCTTACCCTGGGAGGATGGGGAGCTGTTTTTT
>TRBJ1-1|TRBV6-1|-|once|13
CASSEARGTEAFF
TGTGCCAGCAGTGAAGCGCGGGGCACTGAAGCTTTCTTT
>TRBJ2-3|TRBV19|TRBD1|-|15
CASSLQGVGTDTQYF
TGTGCCAGTAGTTTACAGGGGGTCGGGACAGATACGCAGTATTTT
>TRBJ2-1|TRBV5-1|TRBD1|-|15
CASSLGQGWYNEQFF
TGCGCCAGCAGCTTGGGACAGGGTTGGTACAATGAGCAGTTCTTC
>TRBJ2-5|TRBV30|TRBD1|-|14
CAWTGTVGGETQYF
TGTGCCTGGACCGGGACAGTCGGTGGGGAGACCCAGTACTTC
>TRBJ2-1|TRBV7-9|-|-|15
CASSPDSGGYNEQFF
TGTGCCAGCAGCCCCGACTCGGGCGGATACAATGAGCAGTTCTTC
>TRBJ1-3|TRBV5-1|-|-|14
CASSPGTGGNTIYF
TGCGCCAGCAGCCCGGGTACCGGCGGAAACACCATATATTTT
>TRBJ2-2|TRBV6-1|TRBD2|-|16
CASSELGGENTGELFF
TGTGCCAGCAGCGAACTCGGGGGGGAGAACACCGGGGAGCTGTTTTTT
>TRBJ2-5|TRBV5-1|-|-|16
CASSLAAGYGQETQYF
TGCGCCAGCAGCTTGGCTGCGGGTTATGGTCAAGAGACCCAGTACTTC
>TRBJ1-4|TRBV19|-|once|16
CASRPAGKATNEKLFF
TGTGCCAGTAGGCCAGCGGGTAAAGCAACTAATGAAAAACTGTTTTTT
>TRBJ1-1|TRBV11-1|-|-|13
CASSLNRNTEAFF
TGTGCCAGCAGCTTAAACAGGAACACTGAAGCTTTCTTT
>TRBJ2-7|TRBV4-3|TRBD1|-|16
CASSQEGTGRSNEQYF
TGCGCCAGCAGCCAAGAGGGGACAGGGAGATCCAACGAGCAGTACTTC
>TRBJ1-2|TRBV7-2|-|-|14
CASSFDRDRYGYTF
TGTGCCAGCAGCTTTGACCGGGATCGCTATGGCTACACCTTC
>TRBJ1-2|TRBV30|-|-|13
CAWSGRLSYGYTF
TGTGCCTGGAGTGGACGGCTGTCGTATGGCTACACCTTC
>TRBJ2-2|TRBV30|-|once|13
CAWSELVPGELFF
TGTGCCTGGAGTGAACTAGTTCCCGGGGAGCTGTTTTTT
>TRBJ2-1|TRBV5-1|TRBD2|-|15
CASPLPGGPRNEQFF
TGCGCCTCCCCACTACCGGGAGGGCCAAGGAATGAGCAGTTCTTC
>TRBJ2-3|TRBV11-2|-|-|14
CASSFEGNTDTQYF
TGTGCCAGCAGCTTCGAAGGGAACACAGATACGCAGTATTTT
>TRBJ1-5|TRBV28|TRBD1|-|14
CASSLGQTNQPQHF
TGTGCCAGCAGTTTGGGACAGACCAATCAGCCCCAGCATTTT
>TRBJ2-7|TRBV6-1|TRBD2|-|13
CASKRLADYEQYF
TGTGCCAGCAAGCGACTAGCGGATTACGAGCAGTACTTC
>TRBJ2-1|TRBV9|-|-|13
CASSVDQYNEQFF
TGTGCCAGCAGCGTAGACCAGTACAATGAGCAGTTCTTC
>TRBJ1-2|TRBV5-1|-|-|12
CASSLDRYGYTF
TGCGCCAGCAGCTTGGACCGATATGGCTACACCTTC
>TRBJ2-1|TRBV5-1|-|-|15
CASRFGSLKHNEQFF
TGCGCCAGCAGATTCGGCTCCCTAAAACACAATGAGCAGTTCTTC
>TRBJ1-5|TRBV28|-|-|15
CASSLGGNSNQPQHF
TGTGCCAGCAGTTTAGGTGGGAATAGCAATCAGCCCCAGCATTTT
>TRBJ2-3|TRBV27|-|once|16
CASSSLLIRGTDTQYF
TGTGCCAGCAGTTCCCTCCTCATTAGGGGCACAGATACGCAGTATTTT
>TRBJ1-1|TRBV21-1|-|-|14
CASSNHGLNTEAFF
TGTGCCAGCAGCAATCACGGTTTGAACACTGAAGCTTTCTTT
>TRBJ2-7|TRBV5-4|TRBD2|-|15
CASSLGLAVTYEQYF
TGTGCCAGCAGCTTGGGACTAGCGGTAACCTACGAGCAGTACTTC
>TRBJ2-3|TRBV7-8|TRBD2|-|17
CASSPRPGGSLPDTQYF
TGTGCCAGCAGCCCGAGGCCGGGCGGGAGTTTACCAGATACGCAGTATTTT
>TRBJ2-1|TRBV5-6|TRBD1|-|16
CASSPRTGASYNEQFF
TGTGCCAGCAGCCCAAGGACAGGCGCGTCCTACAATGAGCAGTTCTTC
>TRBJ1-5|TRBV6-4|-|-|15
CASRSPGSFNQPQHF
TGTGCCAGCAGATCCCCGGGGAGCTTCAATCAGCCCCAGCATTTT
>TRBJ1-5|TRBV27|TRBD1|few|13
CASSRQGGQPQHF
TGTGCCAGCAGCCGACAGGGCGGGCAGCCCCAGCATTTT
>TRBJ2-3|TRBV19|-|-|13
CASSMALAVTQYF
TGTGCCAGTAGTATGGCCTTGGCGGTGACGCAGTATTTT